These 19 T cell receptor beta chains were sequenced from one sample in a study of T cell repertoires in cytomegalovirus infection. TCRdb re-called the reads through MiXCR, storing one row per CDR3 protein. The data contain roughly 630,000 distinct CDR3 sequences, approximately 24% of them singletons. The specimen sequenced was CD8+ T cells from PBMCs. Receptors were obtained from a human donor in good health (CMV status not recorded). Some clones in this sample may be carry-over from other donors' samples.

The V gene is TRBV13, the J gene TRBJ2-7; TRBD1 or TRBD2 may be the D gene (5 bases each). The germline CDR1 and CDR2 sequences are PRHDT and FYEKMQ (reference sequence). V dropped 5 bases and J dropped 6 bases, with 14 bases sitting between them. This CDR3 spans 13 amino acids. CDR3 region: CASSPGTATEQYF. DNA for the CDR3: TGTGCCAGCAGCCCCGGGACGGCGACCGAGCAGTACTTC.

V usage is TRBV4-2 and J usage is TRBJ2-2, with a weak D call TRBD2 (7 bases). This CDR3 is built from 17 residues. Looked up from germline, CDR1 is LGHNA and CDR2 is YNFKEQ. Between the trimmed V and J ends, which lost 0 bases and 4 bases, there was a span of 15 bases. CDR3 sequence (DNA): TGTGCCAGCAGCCAAGATAGCAGCGGGGACATCACCGGGGAGCTGTTTTTT. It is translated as CASSQDSSGDITGELFF.

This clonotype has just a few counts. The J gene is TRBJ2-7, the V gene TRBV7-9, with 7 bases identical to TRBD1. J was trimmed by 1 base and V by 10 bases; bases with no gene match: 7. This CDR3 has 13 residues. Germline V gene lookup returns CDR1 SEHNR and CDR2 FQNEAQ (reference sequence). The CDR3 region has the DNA TGTGCCATACGGGACAGAAGTTCCTACGAGCAGTACTTC. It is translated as CAIRDRSSYEQYF.

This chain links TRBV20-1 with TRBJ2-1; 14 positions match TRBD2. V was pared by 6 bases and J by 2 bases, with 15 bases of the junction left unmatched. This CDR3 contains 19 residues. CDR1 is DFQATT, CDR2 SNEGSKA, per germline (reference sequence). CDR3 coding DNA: TGCAGTGCACAAGACCCACAGGGGACTAGCGGGGGAACCTACAATGAGCAGTTCTTC. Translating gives CSAQDPQGTSGGTYNEQFF.

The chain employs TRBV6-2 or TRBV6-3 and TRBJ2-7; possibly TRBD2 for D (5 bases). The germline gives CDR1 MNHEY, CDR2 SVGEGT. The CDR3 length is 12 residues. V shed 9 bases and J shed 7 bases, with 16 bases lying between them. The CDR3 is CASAGIEGEQYV. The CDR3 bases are TGTGCCAGTGCCGGGATAGAAGGGGAGCAGTACGTC.

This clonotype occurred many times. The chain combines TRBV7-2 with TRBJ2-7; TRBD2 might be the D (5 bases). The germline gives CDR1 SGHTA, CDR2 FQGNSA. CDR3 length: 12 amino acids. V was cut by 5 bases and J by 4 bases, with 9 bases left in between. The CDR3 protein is CASSATRYEQYF. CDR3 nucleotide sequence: TGTGCCAGCAGCGCCACTAGGTACGAGCAGTACTTC.

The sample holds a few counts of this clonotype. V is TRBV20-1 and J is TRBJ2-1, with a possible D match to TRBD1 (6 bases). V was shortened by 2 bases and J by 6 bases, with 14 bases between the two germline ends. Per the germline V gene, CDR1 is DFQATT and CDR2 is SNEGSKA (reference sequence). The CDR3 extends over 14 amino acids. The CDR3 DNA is TGCAGTGCTAGACGCCCTACAGGGTCCAATGAGCAGTTCTTC. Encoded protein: CSARRPTGSNEQFF.

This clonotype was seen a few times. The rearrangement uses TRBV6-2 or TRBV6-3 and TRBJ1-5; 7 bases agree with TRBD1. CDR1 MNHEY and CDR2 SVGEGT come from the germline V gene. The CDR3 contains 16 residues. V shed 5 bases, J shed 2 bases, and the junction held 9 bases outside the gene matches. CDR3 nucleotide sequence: TGTGCCAGCAGTGCCGCTACAGGGGATGGCAATCAGCCCCAGCATTTT. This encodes CASSAATGDGNQPQHF.

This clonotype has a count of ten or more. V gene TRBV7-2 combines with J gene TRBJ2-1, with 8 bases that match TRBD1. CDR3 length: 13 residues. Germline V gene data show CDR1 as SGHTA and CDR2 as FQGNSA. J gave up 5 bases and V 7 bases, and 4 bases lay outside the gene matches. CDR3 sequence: CASTRTGHNEQFF. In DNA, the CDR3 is TGTGCCAGCACCAGGACAGGGCACAATGAGCAGTTCTTC.

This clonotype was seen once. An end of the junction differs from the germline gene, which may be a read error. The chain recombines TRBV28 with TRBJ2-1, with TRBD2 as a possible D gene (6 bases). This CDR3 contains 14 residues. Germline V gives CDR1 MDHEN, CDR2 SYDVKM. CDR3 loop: CASSLEGLAREQLF. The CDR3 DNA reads TGTGCCAGCAGTTTAGAGGGACTGGCACGGGAGCAGCTCTTC.

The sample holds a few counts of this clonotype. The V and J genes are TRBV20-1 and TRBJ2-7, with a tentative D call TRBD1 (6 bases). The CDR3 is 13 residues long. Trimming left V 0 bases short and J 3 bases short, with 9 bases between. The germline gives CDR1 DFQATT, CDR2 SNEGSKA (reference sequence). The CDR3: CSARDGGNYEQYV. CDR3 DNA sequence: TGCAGTGCTAGAGATGGGGGCAACTACGAGCAGTACGTC.

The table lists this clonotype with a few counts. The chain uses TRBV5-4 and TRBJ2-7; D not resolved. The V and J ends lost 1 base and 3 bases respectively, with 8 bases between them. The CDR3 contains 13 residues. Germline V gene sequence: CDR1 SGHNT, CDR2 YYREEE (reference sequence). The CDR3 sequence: CASSLTLGYEQYF. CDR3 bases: TGTGCCAGCAGCTTGACACTGGGCTACGAGCAGTACTTC.

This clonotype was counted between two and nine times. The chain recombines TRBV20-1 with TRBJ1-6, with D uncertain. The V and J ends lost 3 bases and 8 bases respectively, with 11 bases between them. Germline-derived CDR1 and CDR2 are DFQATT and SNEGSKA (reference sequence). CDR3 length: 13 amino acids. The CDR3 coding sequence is TGCAGTGCTAGGGACCTTAGGGATTCACCCCTCCACTTT. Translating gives CSARDLRDSPLHF.

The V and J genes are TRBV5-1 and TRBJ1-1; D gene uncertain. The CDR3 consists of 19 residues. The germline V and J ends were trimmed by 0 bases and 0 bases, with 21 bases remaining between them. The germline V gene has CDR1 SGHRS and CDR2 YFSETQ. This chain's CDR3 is CASSLAAGRDAYMNTEAFF. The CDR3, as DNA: TGCGCCAGCAGCTTGGCCGCGGGTCGCGATGCCTACATGAACACTGAAGCTTTCTTT.

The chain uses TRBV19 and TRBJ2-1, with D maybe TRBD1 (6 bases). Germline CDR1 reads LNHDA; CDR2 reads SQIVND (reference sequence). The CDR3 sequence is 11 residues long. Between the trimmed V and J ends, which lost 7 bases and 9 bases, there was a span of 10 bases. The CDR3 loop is CASTQGIEQFF. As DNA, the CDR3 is TGTGCCAGTACTCAGGGGATTGAGCAGTTCTTC.

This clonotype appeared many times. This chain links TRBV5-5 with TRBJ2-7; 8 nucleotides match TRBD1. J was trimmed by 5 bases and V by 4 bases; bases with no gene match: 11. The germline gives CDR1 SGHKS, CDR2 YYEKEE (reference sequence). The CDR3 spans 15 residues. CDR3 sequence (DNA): TGTGCCAGCAGCCCATGGACAGGGAGTGTGAACGAGCAGTACTTC. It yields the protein CASSPWTGSVNEQYF.

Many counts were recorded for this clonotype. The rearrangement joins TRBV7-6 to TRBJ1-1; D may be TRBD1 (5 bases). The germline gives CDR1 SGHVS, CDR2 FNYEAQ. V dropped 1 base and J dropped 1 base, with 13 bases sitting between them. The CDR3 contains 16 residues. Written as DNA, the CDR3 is TGTGCCAGCAGCTTAGGGTCGGGACTGGGGAACACTGAAGCTTTCTTT. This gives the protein CASSLGSGLGNTEAFF. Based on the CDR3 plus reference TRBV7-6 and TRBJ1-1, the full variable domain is GAGVSQSPRYKVTKRGQDVALRCDPISGHVSLYWYRQALGQGPEFLTYFNYEAQQDKSGLPNDRFSAERPEGSISTLTIQRTEQRDSAMYRCASSLGSGLGNTEAFFGQGTRLTVV.

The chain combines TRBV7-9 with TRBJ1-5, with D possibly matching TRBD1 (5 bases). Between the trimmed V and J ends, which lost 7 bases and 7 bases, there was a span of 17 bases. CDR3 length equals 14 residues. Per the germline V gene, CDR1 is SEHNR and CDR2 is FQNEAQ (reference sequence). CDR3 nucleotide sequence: TGTGCCAGCACAGGTGATGGAGCAGGGCAGCCCCAGCATTTT. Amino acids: CASTGDGAGQPQHF.

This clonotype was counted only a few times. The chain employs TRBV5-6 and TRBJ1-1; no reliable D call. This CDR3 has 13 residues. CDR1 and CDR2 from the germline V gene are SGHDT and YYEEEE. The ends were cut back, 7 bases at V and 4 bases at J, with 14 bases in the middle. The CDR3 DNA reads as TGTGCCAGCTCCGGCGGGGTGCCCACTGAAGCTTTCTTT. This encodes CASSGGVPTEAFF.